Listed below are T cell receptor beta chains from one sample, sequenced in a study of blood T cell repertoires in COVID-19. Using immunoSEQ multiplex PCR, the repertoire was profiled, and TCRdb retains in-frame clones only, with some absent. The sample lists approximately 170,000 clones, around 85% seen once, with 6.5% to 7.5% in the top ten. Sequenced: peripheral blood. These receptors all come from a man older than 75 with COVID-19, enrolled during active disease. The CDR3 runs from the conserved cysteine through the conserved F or W. Some rows have no size entry. The others give once, few or many, or a class for an expanded clone.

len | abundance | j_gene | v_gene | CDR3aa
17 | NA | TRBJ1-3 | TRBV21-1 | CASSNLIWAPQVHTIYF
16 | once | TRBJ2-7 | TRBV10-3 | CAISDSGLALSYEQYF
14 | few | TRBJ1-1 | TRBV19 | CASRGRGSDTEAFF
15 | NA | TRBJ1-2 | TRBV7-8 | CASSLDAGSWYGYTF
15 | NA | TRBJ1-2 | TRBV27 | CASSTRDRGVGGYTF
15 | NA | TRBJ2-2 | TRBV7-9 | CASSFEVTGTGELFF
15 | NA | TRBJ2-5 | TRBV5-6 | CASTVGGSPGGTQYF
11 | NA | TRBJ1-2 | TRBV20-1 | CSAPSLDGYTF
16 | NA | TRBJ1-6 | TRBV7-9 | CASSQTTGGFNSPLHF
15 | NA | TRBJ1-1 | TRBV5-1 | CASSRSGAENTEAFF
18 | NA | TRBJ2-6 | TRBV19 | CASSIDGPSIGGANVLTF
13 | NA | TRBJ1-2 | TRBV27 | CASSTGQNYGYTF
16 | NA | TRBJ2-1 | TRBV5-1 | CASSFTGTGFRNEQFF
13 | NA | TRBJ2-2 | TRBV7-3 | CASLNEATGELFF
11 | NA | TRBJ1-1 | TRBV12-3/TRBV12-4 | CASQENTEAFF
15 | NA | TRBJ1-5 | TRBV27 | CASRGTENSNQPQHF
16 | once | TRBJ1-5 | TRBV3-1/TRBV3-2 | CASSQGWTGAGEPQHF
17 | once | TRBJ2-1 | TRBV19 | CASSPRGTSSSYNEQFF
13 | few | TRBJ1-1 | TRBV5-5 | CASSLGQATEAFF
15 | NA | TRBJ1-2 | TRBV7-3 | CASSLTHGGYEGYTF
17 | NA | TRBJ2-5 | TRBV4-3 | CASSQDWTSGVRETQYF
16 | NA | TRBJ1-5 | TRBV19 | CASSTGTGKSNQPQHF
15 | NA | TRBJ2-7 | TRBV19 | CASTPKGAPLREQYF
17 | NA | TRBJ1-5 | TRBV18 | CASSPRTETNSNQPQHF
13 | NA | TRBJ2-1 | TRBV11-2 | CASSLGRDNEQFF
15 | NA | TRBJ1-5 | TRBV5-5 | CASSFSGDLNQPQHF
16 | NA | TRBJ1-3 | TRBV21-1 | CASSKGYRRSGNTIYF
16 | NA | TRBJ1-2 | TRBV4-3 | CASSQGVQGGGYGYTF
16 | NA | TRBJ2-7 | TRBV5-1 | CASSLPLAGDVYEQYF
16 | NA | TRBJ2-2 | TRBV2 | CASSEERGGFTGELFF
15 | once | TRBJ1-6 | TRBV2 | CASRGARGFRSPLHF
13 | NA | TRBJ1-2 | TRBV10-3 | CAISESQNYGYTF
16 | once | TRBJ2-3 | TRBV5-5 | CASSPAAGLDTDTQYF
13 | once | TRBJ2-5 | TRBV7-3 | CASSLDNQETQYF
15 | NA | TRBJ1-5 | TRBV19 | CASSIDRAGVGPQHF
14 | NA | TRBJ1-2 | TRBV5-1 | CASSLDTGGRGYTF
15 | NA | TRBJ2-5 | TRBV5-5 | CASSLDAGAQETQYF
14 | few | TRBJ1-6 | TRBV7-3 | CASSSRTVGSPLHF
15 | NA | TRBJ2-5 | TRBV18 | CASSPVRGDQETQYF
20 | NA | TRBJ2-6 | TRBV5-4 | CASSPGTRGLPYTGANVLTF